These 26 T cell receptor beta chains were sequenced from one sample in a study of blood T cell repertoires in COVID-19. Repertoires were generated with immunoSEQ multiplex PCR, while TCRdb's copy carries only in-frame clones and drops some. The sample has around 110,000 clones; about 80% are singletons. Sequencing was done on a sample of peripheral blood. Receptors were obtained from a man aged 70-80 years with active or convalescent COVID-19.

V and J are TRBV7-2 and TRBJ1-5; 8 bases fit TRBD1. V shed 6 bases, J shed 6 bases, and the junction held 4 bases outside the gene matches. This CDR3 contains 13 residues. Germline CDR1 reads SGHTA; CDR2 reads FQGNSA. In DNA, the CDR3 is TGTGCCAGCAGTCAGGGGGCCCGTCAGCCCCAGCATTTT. Protein product: CASSQGARQPQHF.

The chain joins TRBV6-1 to TRBJ2-2; the match to TRBD1 covers 8 bases. With 2 bases clipped from V and 7 bases from J, the junction kept 6 bases outside the gene matches. The CDR3 covers 15 residues. Germline loops: CDR1 MNHNS, CDR2 SASEGT. CDR3 in amino acids: CASSETTGVLGELFF. In DNA form, the CDR3 reads TGTGCCAGCAGTGAAACGACAGGGGTCCTCGGGGAGCTGTTTTTT.

The chain has TRBV5-1 and TRBJ1-1, with a tentative D call TRBD1 (6 bases). The CDR3 is 14 amino acids. V was cut by 5 bases and J by 1 base, with 12 bases left in between. Per the germline V gene, CDR1 is SGHRS and CDR2 is YFSETQ. The CDR3, as DNA: TGCGCCAGCAGGACGGGGGGCTGGAACACTGAAGCTTTCTTT. Translating gives CASRTGGWNTEAFF.

This chain uses TRBV11-2 with TRBJ2-3; weak D call: TRBD2 (7 bases). This CDR3 region has 16 residues. Germline CDR1 and CDR2: SGHAT and FQNNGV. V dropped 5 bases and J dropped 6 bases, with 21 bases sitting between them. CDR3 in amino acids: CASSPIGGARPDTQYF. CDR3 in DNA: TGTGCCAGCAGCCCGATTGGGGGGGCCCGACCTGATACGCAGTATTTT.

The chain links TRBV5-1 to TRBJ2-7, with a weak D call TRBD2 (7 bases). The CDR3 spans 15 residues. The V end lost 4 bases, the J end lost 6 bases, and 20 bases lay between the germline ends. CDR1 is SGHRS and CDR2 is YFSETQ in the germline V gene. The CDR3 sequence: CASSPTAGAPGEQYF. DNA of the CDR3: TGCGCCAGCAGCCCAACGGCGGGGGCGCCGGGCGAGCAGTACTTC.

The V and J genes are TRBV6-5 and TRBJ1-2; TRBD1 matches at 7 bases. The CDR3 covers 15 residues. V lost 4 bases to trimming and J lost 3 bases; unmatched junction nucleotides: 8. In germline, CDR1 is MNHEY, CDR2 SVGAGI. CDR3 nucleotide sequence: TGTGCCAGCAGTTTCTCCGGGACAGTGGACTATGGCTACACCTTC. Translated, it gives CASSFSGTVDYGYTF.

This sequence joins TRBV5-1 and TRBJ1-1; a weak D match, TRBD1 (5 bases). With 0 bases removed from V and 7 bases from J, the gap between germline ends came to 10 bases. The CDR3 runs to 13 residues. The germline gives CDR1 SGHRS, CDR2 YFSETQ. This CDR3 reads CASSLADRGEAFF. As DNA, the CDR3 is TGCGCCAGCAGCTTGGCTGACAGAGGTGAAGCTTTCTTT.

The chain couples TRBV9 to TRBJ2-1, with 9 positions matching TRBD1. Germline assignment: CDR1 SGDLS and CDR2 YYNGEE. There are 15 residues in the CDR3. V was clipped by 4 bases and J by 1 base; unmatched bases: 3. CDR3 coding DNA: TGTGCCAGCAGCATCGGGACAGGGTCCTACAATGAGCAGTTCTTC. The encoded protein is CASSIGTGSYNEQFF.

This chain links TRBV6-5 with TRBJ1-1, with TRBD1 matching 7 bases. With 2 bases clipped from V and 0 bases from J, the junction kept 3 bases outside the gene matches. This CDR3 has 15 residues. Germline loops: CDR1 MNHEY, CDR2 SVGAGI. The CDR3 here is CASSYGDSMNTEAFF. The CDR3 coding sequence is TGTGCCAGCAGTTACGGGGACAGCATGAACACTGAAGCTTTCTTT.

Regarding this clone: At the DNA level, this CDR3 is encoded by other sequences in the same sample as well. This rearrangement joins TRBV19 to TRBJ1-6; D perhaps matches TRBD1 (6 bases). CDR3 length: 14 residues. Looked up from germline, CDR1 is LNHDA and CDR2 is SQIVND (reference sequence). V was trimmed by 9 bases and J by 6 bases, leaving 15 bases between them. CDR3 protein: CASREGGVNSPLHF. The CDR3 coding sequence is TGTGCCAGCAGGGAGGGGGGGGTTAATTCACCCCTCCACTTT.

The chain couples TRBV11-3 to TRBJ2-5, with a tentative D call TRBD2 (6 bases). There are 11 residues in the CDR3. Germline V gives CDR1 SGHNT, CDR2 YENEEA. V dropped 8 bases and J dropped 5 bases, with 9 bases sitting between them. The DNA of the CDR3 is TGTGCCAGCCGCCGGGGGGAGACCCAGTACTTC. Residues: CASRRGETQYF.

The chain couples TRBV5-6 to TRBJ1-2; 9 bases map to TRBD1. V lost 4 bases to trimming and J lost 3 bases; unmatched junction nucleotides: 7. CDR3 length equals 15 residues. Germline values: CDR1 SGHDT, CDR2 YYEEEE. CDR3 DNA sequence: TGTGCCAGCAGCAGGGGGACAGGGTCCGACTATGGCTACACCTTC. Translating gives CASSRGTGSDYGYTF.

The chain joins TRBV4-2 to TRBJ1-2; 9 nucleotides match TRBD1. The CDR3 sequence is 12 residues long. V shed 7 bases, J shed 8 bases, and the junction held 5 bases outside the gene matches. The germline gives CDR1 LGHNA, CDR2 YNFKEQ. The CDR3 loop is CASTGDRDGYTF. The CDR3 nucleotides are TGTGCCAGCACAGGGGACAGGGACGGCTACACCTTC.

The chain recombines TRBV5-1 with TRBJ1-1; D is ambiguous. V gave up 0 bases and J gave up 7 bases, with 13 bases separating them. The length of the CDR3 is 14 residues. The V gene's germline CDR1 is SGHRS and CDR2 YFSETQ. The CDR3 DNA is TGCGCCAGCAGCTTGGCCCTTGAGAGAATTGAAGCTTTCTTT. It encodes CASSLALERIEAFF.

The rearrangement uses TRBV6-6 and TRBJ2-7, with a weak D call TRBD2 (5 bases). Germline V gene sequence: CDR1 MNHNY, CDR2 SVGAGI (reference sequence). V was clipped by 0 bases and J by 1 base, with 10 bases between them. The CDR3 consists of 15 residues. Here the CDR3 reads CASSYSTEGSYEQYF. In nucleotides, the CDR3 is TGTGCCAGCAGTTACTCGACCGAGGGATCCTACGAGCAGTACTTC.

V usage is TRBV7-2 and J usage is TRBJ1-6; possible D gene TRBD1, 6 bases. Trimming pared 5 bases from V and 5 bases from J, leaving 10 bases between. The CDR3 contains 14 residues. The germline CDR1 and CDR2 sequences are SGHTA and FQGNSA. The CDR3 loop reads CASSPGQNNSPLHF. The CDR3 nucleotides read TGTGCCAGCAGCCCCGGACAGAATAATTCACCCCTCCACTTT.

The V and J genes are TRBV14 and TRBJ1-2; 11 nucleotides line up with TRBD1. This CDR3 comprises 16 residues. Germline V CDR1 and CDR2: SGHDN, FVKESK. After removal of 1 base from V and 6 bases from J, the junction contained 7 bases not matched to a gene. CDR3 in amino acids: CASSQGEDRGLNGYTF. The CDR3 DNA reads TGTGCCAGCAGCCAAGGGGAGGACAGGGGGCTAAATGGCTACACCTTC.

The V call is TRBV11-3, the J call TRBJ2-7; 7 nucleotides align to TRBD2. There are 14 residues in the CDR3. V lost 2 bases and J lost 3; bases outside the gene matches: 4. Germline loops: CDR1 SGHNT, CDR2 YENEEA. The CDR3 is CASSLRTRGYEQYF. Written as DNA, the CDR3 is TGTGCCAGCAGCTTAAGGACTAGGGGCTACGAGCAGTACTTC.

The V call is TRBV7-3, the J call TRBJ2-3, with TRBD2 matching 8 bases. Losses at the gene ends were 6 bases for V and 4 bases for J; bases not matched to a gene: 9. CDR3 length: 15 residues. Germline CDR1 reads SGHTA; CDR2 reads FQGTGA. For the CDR3, the DNA is TGTGCCAGCAGAAGATCAGCGGGAGATGCAGATACGCAGTATTTT. The encoded protein is CASRRSAGDADTQYF. Full variable domain (outside the CDR3, taken from reference TRBV7-3 and TRBJ2-3): GAGVSQTPSNKVTEKGKYVELRCDPISGHTALYWYRQSLGQGPEFLIYFQGTGAADDSGLPNDRFFAVRPEGSVSTLKIQRTERGDSAVYLCASRRSAGDADTQYFGPGTRLTVL.

The chain employs TRBV25-1 and TRBJ1-1; D is unresolved. V lost 3 bases and J lost 4, with 12 bases in between. The CDR3 has 14 residues. CDR1 and CDR2 (germline): MGHDK, SYGVNS. CDR3: CASSEWSGSTEAFF. CDR3 DNA: TGTGCCAGCAGTGAGTGGTCCGGGAGCACTGAAGCTTTCTTT.

The chain uses TRBV5-1 and TRBJ2-1, with D possibly matching TRBD2 (6 bases). Germline V gene data show CDR1 as SGHRS and CDR2 as YFSETQ. The CDR3 is 15 residues long. Trimming took 3 bases from V and 3 from J, leaving 13 bases between them. The CDR3 nucleotides are TGCGCCAGCAGCTATTCGACTAGTGTCTACAATGAGCAGTTCTTC. Its protein product is CASSYSTSVYNEQFF.

This clone has only a few counts. The chain carries TRBV5-4 and TRBJ1-1, with 7 bases identical to TRBD1. Per germline, CDR1 SGHNT and CDR2 YYREEE (reference sequence). Trimming at V came to 2 bases and at J to 0 bases, leaving 4 bases not matched to a gene. The CDR3 loop spans 15 amino acids. The CDR3 is CASSLAGTVNTEAFF. The CDR3 DNA sequence: TGTGCCAGCAGCTTAGCTGGGACAGTGAACACTGAAGCTTTCTTT.

The chain is built from TRBV11-3 and TRBJ1-2, with TRBD1 matching over 9 bases. After removal of 4 bases from V and 3 bases from J, the junction contained 3 bases not matched to a gene. In germline, CDR1 is SGHNT, CDR2 YENEEA. The CDR3 runs to 14 residues. In DNA form, the CDR3 reads TGTGCCAGCAGCTCCAGGACAGGGGACTATGGCTACACCTTC. Protein product: CASSSRTGDYGYTF.

This clone appeared a single time. The J gene is TRBJ1-5, the V gene TRBV6-6; TRBD1 is a possible D gene (5 bases). The CDR3 has 15 amino acids. V lost 2 bases and J 3 bases, leaving 11 bases between the germline ends. The V gene's germline CDR1 is MNHNY and CDR2 SVGAGI (reference sequence). CDR3 sequence: CASSYGGGDNQPQHF. The CDR3, as DNA: TGTGCCAGCAGTTACGGGGGGGGAGACAATCAGCCCCAGCATTTT.

The CDR3 loop is CSVETGGYGELFF. The CDR3 DNA is TGCAGCGTTGAGACAGGGGGTTACGGGGAGCTGTTTTTT. The chain combines TRBV29-1 with TRBJ2-2; TRBD1 matches at 9 bases. Germline loops: CDR1 SQVTM, CDR2 ANQGSEA. The CDR3 is made up of 13 amino acids. J was trimmed by 7 bases and V by 3 bases; bases with no gene match: 3.

The gene calls are TRBV6-5 and TRBJ2-7; weak D call: TRBD1 (6 bases). The CDR3 length is 16 residues. Trimming took 0 bases from V and 0 from J, leaving 12 bases between them. Germline V gives CDR1 MNHEY, CDR2 SVGAGI. The CDR3 DNA sequence: TGTGCCAGCAGTTACTCGACAGGCCGAAGCTCCTACGAGCAGTACTTC. Translating gives CASSYSTGRSSYEQYF.